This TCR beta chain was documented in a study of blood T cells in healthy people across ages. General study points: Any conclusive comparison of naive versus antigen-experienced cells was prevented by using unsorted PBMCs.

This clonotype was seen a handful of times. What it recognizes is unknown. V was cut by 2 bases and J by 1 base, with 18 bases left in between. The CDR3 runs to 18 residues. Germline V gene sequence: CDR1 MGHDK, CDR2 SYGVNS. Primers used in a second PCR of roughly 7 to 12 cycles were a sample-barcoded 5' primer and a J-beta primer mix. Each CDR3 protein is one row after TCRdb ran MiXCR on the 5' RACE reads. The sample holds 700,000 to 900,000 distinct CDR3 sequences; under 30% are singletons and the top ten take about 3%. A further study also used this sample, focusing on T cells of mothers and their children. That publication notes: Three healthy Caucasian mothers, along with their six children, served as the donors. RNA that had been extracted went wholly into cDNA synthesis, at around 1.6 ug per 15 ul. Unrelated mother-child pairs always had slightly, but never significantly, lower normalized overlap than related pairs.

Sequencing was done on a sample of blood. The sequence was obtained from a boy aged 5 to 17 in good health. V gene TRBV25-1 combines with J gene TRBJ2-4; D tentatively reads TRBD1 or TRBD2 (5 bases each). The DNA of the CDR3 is TGTGCCAGCAGTGAACGCGCCATGGGGGAGAGGGCCAAAAACATTCAGTACTTC. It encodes CASSERAMGERAKNIQYF.